This entry lists 24 T cell receptor beta chains sequenced from one sample in a study of blood T cell repertoires in COVID-19 (dated by TCRdb to about 2020). The library relied on the immunoSEQ multiplex PCR assay. TCRdb provides this immuneACCESS table in a form limited to in-frame rearrangements. Some clones are lacking; in checked studies, under half of them reflect an unresolved V gene, and why the rest are absent is not known. This sample holds some 200,000 clones; around 80% were observed only once. The top ten clones comprise 9.7% of the sample. What was sequenced was peripheral blood. The receptors shown here come from a man aged 50 to 59 with active or convalescent COVID-19.

The V and J genes are TRBV4-1 and TRBJ2-6, with D tentatively TRBD1 (6 bases). The V end was cut by 1 base, the J end by 3 bases, with 13 bases between. There are 17 residues in the CDR3. CDR1 MGHRA and CDR2 YSYEKL come from the germline V gene. The CDR3 spells CASSQAPRGRGANVLTF. The CDR3 DNA sequence: TGCGCCAGCAGCCAAGCCCCCAGGGGTCGTGGGGCCAACGTCCTGACTTTC.

This chain connects TRBV4-3 to TRBJ1-2; tentative D call: TRBD1 (6 bases). The V end lost 6 bases, the J end lost 2 bases, and 10 bases lay between the germline ends. CDR1 and CDR2 (germline): LGHNA, YSLEER. This CDR3 has 13 amino acids. The CDR3 protein is CASSFQGNYGYTF. The CDR3 DNA follows: TGCGCCAGCAGTTTCCAGGGGAACTATGGCTACACCTTC.

The V gene is TRBV7-9, the J gene TRBJ2-5; tentatively, D is TRBD2 (6 bases). The germline V gene encodes CDR1 SEHNR and CDR2 FQNEAQ (reference sequence). This CDR3 spans 11 amino acids. V lost 5 bases and J 11 bases, leaving 12 bases between the germline ends. DNA of the CDR3: TGTGCCAGCAGCACCGGGACTCCACAGTACTTC. Amino acids: CASSTGTPQYF.

V gene TRBV9 combines with J gene TRBJ2-3; no definite D call. Per germline, CDR1 SGDLS and CDR2 YYNGEE. Trimming stripped 4 bases from V and 0 bases from J, with 18 bases between. There are 17 residues in the CDR3. The CDR3 region is CASSPHPPTTSTDTQYF. The CDR3 coding sequence is TGTGCCAGCAGCCCACACCCACCCACTACCAGCACAGATACGCAGTATTTT.

This chain uses TRBV7-2 with TRBJ1-1; tentatively, D is TRBD1 (6 bases). V was cut by 4 bases and J by 1 base, with 13 bases left in between. Germline CDR1 reads SGHTA; CDR2 reads FQGNSA. This CDR3 region has 15 residues. Written as DNA, the CDR3 is TGTGCCAGCAGCTCCCAAGGGGGACCGAACACTGAAGCTTTCTTT. This sequence encodes CASSSQGGPNTEAFF.

The V call is TRBV19, the J call TRBJ1-5, with 7 bases identical to TRBD1. The CDR3 is 15 amino acids. V gave up 9 bases and J gave up 6 bases; unmatched junction bases: 14. Germline-derived CDR1 and CDR2 are LNHDA and SQIVND (reference sequence). The CDR3 sequence: CASRDSLLPTQPQHF. The CDR3 DNA follows: TGTGCCAGCCGGGACAGCCTACTGCCCACTCAGCCCCAGCATTTT.

The chain joins TRBV7-6 to TRBJ1-5; TRBD1 matches at 7 bases. Germline CDR1 is SGHVS and CDR2 is FNYEAQ. The V gene end was trimmed by 5 bases and the J gene end by 0 bases; junction bases not matched to a gene: 7. This CDR3 comprises 16 residues. In DNA, the CDR3 is TGTGCCAGCAGCCCCTTGACAGGGAGTAGCAATCAGCCCCAGCATTTT. Translated, it gives CASSPLTGSSNQPQHF.

The chain has TRBV19 and TRBJ2-5; no clear D gene. CDR1 LNHDA and CDR2 SQIVND come from the germline V gene (reference sequence). The V gene lost 5 bases and the J gene lost 4 bases, with 11 bases spanning the gap. The CDR3 extends over 13 amino acids. CDR3 in DNA: TGTGCCAGTAGTCAAAGACAAACAGAGACCCAGTACTTC. Translated: CASSQRQTETQYF.

For the CDR3, the DNA is TGTGCCAGCAGTGCCAGGAATACCGGGACAGGGTTTTACGAGCAGTACTTC. Its translation: CASSARNTGTGFYEQYF. The genes are TRBV6-1 and TRBJ2-7; 9 nucleotides line up with TRBD1. Trimming cost V 4 bases and J 4 bases; bases outside gene matches: 14. Per the germline V gene, CDR1 is MNHNS and CDR2 is SASEGT. The CDR3 length is 17 residues.

This chain connects TRBV28 to TRBJ1-3; 7 nucleotides line up with TRBD1. The CDR3 consists of 15 residues. Germline values: CDR1 MDHEN, CDR2 SYDVKM. Losses at the gene ends were 3 bases for V and 2 bases for J; bases not matched to a gene: 4. CDR3 protein: CASSFRGRTGNTIYF. In DNA form, the CDR3 reads TGTGCCAGCAGTTTTAGGGGGCGCACTGGAAACACCATATATTTT.

V gene TRBV7-2 combines with J gene TRBJ2-1; 12 bases map to TRBD2. The CDR3 has 16 residues. The ends lost 5 bases at V and 4 bases at J; junction bases unmatched: 6. Per the germline V gene, CDR1 is SGHTA and CDR2 is FQGNSA. CDR3 residues: CASSLRTSGVYNEQFF. CDR3 nucleotides: TGTGCCAGCAGCCTCCGGACTAGCGGGGTATACAATGAGCAGTTCTTC.

This rearrangement joins TRBV9 to TRBJ2-1; weak D call: TRBD2 (6 bases). CDR1 and CDR2 (germline): SGDLS, YYNGEE. V gave up 4 bases and J gave up 7 bases, with 18 bases separating them. This CDR3 contains 15 residues. CDR3 sequence: CASSPRGNLDNEQFF. For the CDR3, the DNA is TGTGCCAGCAGCCCCCGCGGGAACTTGGATAATGAGCAGTTCTTC.

The sample holds a few counts of this clone. The chain employs TRBV24-1 and TRBJ2-3; TRBD2 might be the D (6 bases). V gave up 4 bases and J gave up 0 bases, with 13 bases separating them. The CDR3 runs to 16 residues. Germline loops: CDR1 KGHDR, CDR2 SFDVKD. CDR3 loop: CATSDLVGTSTDTQYF. Here the CDR3 DNA reads TGTGCCACCAGTGACCTGGTCGGGACTAGCACAGATACGCAGTATTTT.

The chain is built from TRBV4-3 and TRBJ1-2; D remains ambiguous. The CDR3 covers 14 residues. Trimming left V 0 bases short and J 2 bases short, with 7 bases between. The germline V gene encodes CDR1 LGHNA and CDR2 YSLEER. The CDR3 region is CASSQDPQNYGYTF. As DNA, the CDR3 is TGCGCCAGCAGCCAAGATCCACAGAACTATGGCTACACCTTC.

V gene TRBV2 combines with J gene TRBJ1-5; 8 nucleotides match TRBD1. CDR3 length equals 16 residues. Per germline, CDR1 SNHLY and CDR2 FYNNEI. The trim removed 6 bases at V and 3 bases at J, leaving 10 bases unmatched. CDR3 nucleotide sequence: TGTGCCAGCAGCTTACAGGGGGATGGGAACAATCAGCCCCAGCATTTT. Protein product: CASSLQGDGNNQPQHF. Based on the CDR3 plus reference TRBV2 and TRBJ1-5, the full variable domain is EPEVTQTPSHQVTQMGQEVILRCVPISNHLYFYWYRQILGQKVEFLVSFYNNEISEKSEIFDDQFSVERPDGSNFTLKIRSTKLEDSAMYFCASSLQGDGNNQPQHFGDGTRLSIL.

This clone has more than one count but fewer than ten. This chain links TRBV5-1 with TRBJ1-2; D is uncertain. Trimming left V 0 bases short and J 2 bases short, with 8 bases between. The germline V gene encodes CDR1 SGHRS and CDR2 YFSETQ. This CDR3 has 14 amino acids. The CDR3 nucleotides are TGCGCCAGCAGCTTGGGTGGGGAGAACTATGGCTACACCTTC. Protein: CASSLGGENYGYTF.

This chain joins TRBV29-1 and TRBJ1-1; maybe TRBD1 (6 bases). V was cut by 4 bases and J by 2 bases, with 14 bases left in between. The CDR3 consists of 14 residues. Germline assignment: CDR1 SQVTM and CDR2 ANQGSEA. The CDR3 coding sequence is TGCAGCGTTGCTTTTACAGGGACCAACACTGAAGCTTTCTTT. Protein sequence: CSVAFTGTNTEAFF.

The chain joins TRBV30 to TRBJ2-2; perhaps TRBD1 as D (6 bases). The V end lost 7 bases, the J end lost 0 bases, and 30 bases lay between the germline ends. The CDR3 sequence is 20 residues long. The germline V gene encodes CDR1 GTSNPN and CDR2 SVGIG (reference sequence). The CDR3 DNA reads TGTGCCTTTCGGAGGCGAAGCCGGGACAAAGTTCGGGCGAACACCGGGGAGCTGTTTTTT. Translating gives CAFRRRSRDKVRANTGELFF. Full variable domain (missing parts from reference TRBV30 and TRBJ2-2): SQTIHQWPATLVQPVGSPLSLECTVEGTSNPNLYWYRQAAGRGLQLLFYSVGIGQISSEVPQNLSASRPQDRQFILSSKKLLLSDSGFYLCAFRRRSRDKVRANTGELFFGEGSRLTVL.

The chain employs TRBV4-2 and TRBJ1-3; D not certain. CDR3 length: 15 residues. Germline V CDR1 and CDR2: LGHNA, YNFKEQ. Trimming stripped 0 bases from V and 2 bases from J, with 8 bases between. The CDR3 region is CASSQDSRAGNTIYF. The CDR3 coding sequence is TGTGCCAGCAGCCAAGATTCGAGAGCTGGAAACACCATATATTTT.

J is TRBJ2-3 and V is TRBV29-1; D might be TRBD1 (6 bases). Germline-derived CDR1 and CDR2 are SQVTM and ANQGSEA. V lost 3 bases, J lost 5 bases, and 18 bases lay in between. The CDR3 has 15 residues. The CDR3 loop reads CSVESGRGYGDTQYF. DNA for the CDR3: TGCAGCGTTGAGTCCGGCAGGGGTTATGGAGATACGCAGTATTTT.

The chain uses TRBV6-5 and TRBJ2-5, with 7 bases lining up with TRBD2. V dropped 5 bases and J dropped 1; count of bases not matched to a gene: 4. CDR3 size: 14 residues. Germline assignment: CDR1 MNHEY and CDR2 SVGAGI. CDR3 sequence (DNA): TGTGCCAGCAGTCGGACTAGACTCCAAGAGACCCAGTACTTC. This sequence encodes CASSRTRLQETQYF.

This clone was seen a few times. The chain is built from TRBV7-2 and TRBJ1-6; unclear D gene. Germline V gene data show CDR1 as SGHTA and CDR2 as FQGNSA. The CDR3 sequence is 13 residues long. Trimming took 5 bases from V and 8 from J, leaving 10 bases between them. The CDR3 region is CASSRRTDSPLHF. CDR3 nucleotide sequence: TGTGCCAGCAGCAGAAGGACTGATTCACCCCTCCACTTT. Full variable domain (missing parts from reference TRBV7-2 and TRBJ1-6): GAGVSQSPSNKVTEKGKDVELRCDPISGHTALYWYRQSLGQGLEFLIYFQGNSAPDKSGLPSDRFSAERTGGSVSTLTIQRTQQEDSAVYLCASSRRTDSPLHFGNGTRLTVT.

This rearrangement joins TRBV28 to TRBJ1-6; no clear D. Trimming cost V 7 bases and J 0 bases, with 10 bases left between them. CDR1 and CDR2 (germline): MDHEN, SYDVKM. This CDR3 is 15 amino acids long. As DNA, the CDR3 is TGTGCCAGCAAGGACTTCCCCTCCTATAATTCACCCCTCCACTTT. This codes for CASKDFPSYNSPLHF.

The sample holds one count of this clone. This chain joins TRBV21-1 and TRBJ2-1; the D call of TRBD1 is as the table states it, not checked on the DNA. TRBV21-1 is recorded as a pseudogene. This CDR3 has 18 amino acids. For the CDR3, the DNA is TGTGCCAGCAGCCCGCGTTGCCAACAGGGGGGTATCTACAATGAGCAGTTCTTC. It encodes CASSPRCQQGGIYNEQFF.